The next 9 T cell receptor beta chains were all read from a single sample in a study of blood T cell repertoires in COVID-19. Here immunoSEQ multiplex PCR was the method, and the copy in TCRdb shows in-frame clones only, minus some. The top ten hold over 5.5% of the sample, which has roughly 320,000 clones, approximately 90% seen once. The sample taken for sequencing was peripheral blood. The receptor source for this set is a woman aged 45-60 years with COVID-19, enrolled during active disease.

This chain links TRBV24-1 with TRBJ2-3, with D perhaps TRBD2 (5 bases). There are 14 residues in the CDR3. CDR1 and CDR2 from the germline V gene are KGHDR and SFDVKD. The germline V and J ends were trimmed by 4 bases and 1 base, with 8 bases remaining between them. The CDR3 reads CATSDGGRTDTQYF. The CDR3 nucleotides read TGTGCCACCAGTGACGGCGGGCGCACAGATACGCAGTATTTT.

V usage is TRBV19 and J usage is TRBJ2-5; TRBD2 might be the D (6 bases). V was shortened by 4 bases and J by 1 base, with 10 bases between the two germline ends. There are 14 residues in the CDR3. Germline lookup yields CDR1 LNHDA and CDR2 SQIVND (reference sequence). CDR3 coding DNA: TGTGCCAGTAGTAGGCCGGGACTCCAAGAGACCCAGTACTTC. Translation gives CASSRPGLQETQYF.

The rearrangement joins TRBV7-2 to TRBJ2-7; the D is unclear. V was clipped by 1 base and J by 0 bases, with 7 bases between them. The CDR3 has 14 amino acids. CDR1 SGHTA and CDR2 FQGNSA come from the germline V gene. The CDR3 DNA follows: TGTGCCAGCAGCTTAGACCACAGCTCCTACGAGCAGTACTTC. Residues: CASSLDHSSYEQYF. The variable domain in full, completed from reference TRBV7-2 and TRBJ2-7, reads GAGVSQSPSNKVTEKGKDVELRCDPISGHTALYWYRQSLGQGLEFLIYFQGNSAPDKSGLPSDRFSAERTGGSVSTLTIQRTQQEDSAVYLCASSLDHSSYEQYFGPGTRLTVT.

In its sample, this clone was seen a few times. This chain joins TRBV5-6 and TRBJ1-5; no firm D call. The CDR3 is 13 amino acids. Per germline, CDR1 SGHDT and CDR2 YYEEEE. Between the trimmed V and J ends, which lost 3 bases and 1 base, there was a span of 5 bases. The CDR3, as DNA: TGTGCCAGCAGCTCTCAGAGCAATCAGCCCCAGCATTTT. Its translation is CASSSQSNQPQHF.

This rearrangement joins TRBV6-6 to TRBJ2-1; the D gene is possibly TRBD2 (6 bases). The germline CDR1 and CDR2 sequences are MNHNY and SVGAGI (reference sequence). V dropped 10 bases and J dropped 12 bases, with 22 bases sitting between them. The CDR3 is 13 amino acids. As DNA, the CDR3 is TGTGCCATCCAAGCGGGTATCGGGGGTGGGCAGTTCTTC. Residues: CAIQAGIGGGQFF.

The chain recombines TRBV24-1 with TRBJ2-5, with 11 bases fitting TRBD1. V was pared by 3 bases and J by 4 bases, with 3 bases of the junction left unmatched. The CDR3 spans 15 residues. The germline gives CDR1 KGHDR, CDR2 SFDVKD. This CDR3 is CATSDPGTGGETQYF. Here the CDR3 DNA reads TGTGCCACCAGTGATCCCGGGACAGGGGGAGAGACCCAGTACTTC.

The chain recombines TRBV9 with TRBJ2-5; 10 bases align to TRBD2. There are 16 residues in the CDR3. The V gene end was trimmed by 3 bases and the J gene end by 4 bases; junction bases not matched to a gene: 9. Germline V gene data show CDR1 as SGDLS and CDR2 as YYNGEE. This CDR3 reads CASSGAPSGRGETQYF. The DNA of the CDR3 is TGTGCCAGCAGCGGGGCCCCTAGCGGGAGAGGAGAGACCCAGTACTTC.

The rearrangement links TRBV21-1 to TRBJ1-1; TRBD1 is the table's D call, not checked against the DNA. TRBV21-1 is described as a pseudogene. The CDR3 is 18 residues long. CDR3 in DNA: TGTGCCAGCAGCAAAGCGCTACAGAAAAGGACAGGGGACACTGAAGCTTTCTTT. Encoded protein: CASSKALQKRTGDTEAFF.

This clone appeared a single time. The V call is TRBV30, the J call TRBJ2-6, with D unresolved. Germline loops: CDR1 GTSNPN, CDR2 SVGIG (reference sequence). The CDR3 is made up of 15 amino acids. V lost 3 bases to trimming and J lost 0 bases, with 9 bases between them. CDR3 residues: CAWSLWSSGANVLTF. The CDR3 DNA reads TGTGCCTGGAGCCTCTGGAGCTCTGGGGCCAACGTCCTGACTTTC.